Here is one T cell receptor beta chain with its context. TCR beta chains were sequenced at survey level with immunoSEQ. Assay used: immunoSEQ multiplex PCR; TCRdb lists only in-frame clones, some missing. The data hold about 68,000 clones, with around 93% observed a single time. The CDR3 covers 15 residues. CDR1 and CDR2 from the germline V gene are SGHDN and FVKESK. Between the trimmed V and J ends, which lost 3 bases and 8 bases, there was a span of 17 bases. Sequencing was carried out using PBMCs. The chain uses TRBV14 and TRBJ2-1, with D perhaps TRBD2 (6 bases). The TCR sequence derives from a man in his forties with rheumatoid arthritis. This chain's CDR3 is CASSQAGSAAHEQFF. The CDR3 coding sequence is TGTGCCAGCAGCCAGGCGGGATCAGCTGCCCATGAGCAGTTCTTC.